This entry lists 8 T cell receptor beta chains sequenced from one sample in a study of regulatory T cells in long-lasting Graves disease. As to time point: newly diagnosed GD, antithyroid drugs for less than 3 months. The TCR library was prepared using RNA isolated from PBMCs. Relying on iRepertoire HTBI primers and Arm-PCR of CDR3 regions, the team built TCR beta libraries. TCRdb reanalysed the multiplex PCR reads using MiXCR and keeps one entry per CDR3 protein. Of about 240,000 distinct CDR3 sequences listed, 20% to 25% are singletons. This material consisted of peripheral blood mononuclear cells (PBMCs), taken at new diagnosis, from a patient treated with antithyroid drugs. The receptors come from a female donor with Graves disease.

This clonotype was detected only a few times. The chain couples TRBV9 to TRBJ2-2; TRBD2 is a possible D gene (6 bases). The CDR3 is 16 residues long. The germline V gene has CDR1 SGDLS and CDR2 YYNGEE. V lost 4 bases and J 3 bases, leaving 16 bases between the germline ends. For the CDR3, the DNA is TGTGCCAGCAGCTTCCTTCGGGACTCGTACACCGGGGAGCTGTTTTTT. As protein: CASSFLRDSYTGELFF.

V and J are TRBV7-2 and TRBJ2-1; the D gene is possibly TRBD2 (5 bases). The CDR3 covers 14 residues. From germline, CDR1 is SGHTA and CDR2 FQGNSA. V was trimmed by 10 bases and J by 9 bases, leaving 22 bases between them. This chain's CDR3 is CATQSSSANGEQFF. The CDR3 region has the DNA TGTGCCACCCAGTCTAGCTCCGCTAATGGTGAGCAGTTCTTC.

In its sample, this clonotype was seen many times. J is TRBJ2-1 and V is TRBV14; 8 nucleotides align to TRBD1. The V gene's germline CDR1 is SGHDN and CDR2 FVKESK. The V and J ends lost 4 bases and 4 bases, in that order; junction bases with no gene match: 3. The CDR3 runs to 14 residues. Here the CDR3 DNA reads TGTGCCAGCAGCCTACAGGGGGTTTACAATGAGCAGTTCTTC. It codes for CASSLQGVYNEQFF. Full variable domain (remainder filled in from reference TRBV14 and TRBJ2-1): EAGVTQFPSHSVIEKGQTVTLRCDPISGHDNLYWYRRVMGKEIKFLLHFVKESKQDESGMPNNRFLAERTGGTYSTLKVQPAELEDSGVYFCASSLQGVYNEQFFGPGTRLTVL.

This clonotype was recorded at least ten times. The V and J genes are TRBV7-2 and TRBJ1-1; D gene ambiguous. Per the germline V gene, CDR1 is SGHTA and CDR2 is FQGNSA. The CDR3 has 11 amino acids. Deletions cut 3 bases from V and 7 bases from J, with 6 bases between. This chain's CDR3 is CASSFYNEAFF. The CDR3 DNA sequence: TGTGCCAGCAGCTTTTACAATGAAGCTTTCTTT.

This clonotype was counted many times. The chain combines TRBV5-1 with TRBJ2-7, with D uncertain. V was trimmed by 0 bases and J by 0 bases, leaving 10 bases between them. The germline gives CDR1 SGHRS, CDR2 YFSETQ. CDR3 size: 15 residues. The CDR3 reads CASSLGVQSSYEQYF. CDR3 coding DNA: TGCGCCAGCAGCTTGGGAGTTCAGAGCTCCTACGAGCAGTACTTC. The full variable domain, rest sourced from reference TRBV5-1 and TRBJ2-7, is KAGVTQTPRYLIKTRGQQVTLSCSPISGHRSVSWYQQTPGQGLQFLFEYFSETQRNKGNFPGRFSGRQFSNSRSEMNVSTLELGDSALYLCASSLGVQSSYEQYFGPGTRLTVT.

This clonotype was recorded a few times. A single base separates this from a much larger clone, so it may be a read error. The chain combines TRBV7-8 with TRBJ1-5, with D hard to call. This CDR3 has 16 amino acids. Germline loops: CDR1 SGHVS, CDR2 FQNEAQ. As DNA, the CDR3 is TGTGTCAGCAGCTTAGTGTCACAGCCGAACAATCAGCCCCAGCATTTT. Amino acids: CVSSLVSQPNNQPQHF.

This clonotype was detected ten times or more. This chain connects TRBV29-1 to TRBJ2-3; D is unclear. This CDR3 has 17 amino acids. Trimming left V 1 base short and J 0 bases short, with 17 bases between. Germline CDR1 and CDR2: SQVTM and ANQGSEA. Written as DNA, the CDR3 is TGCAGCGTTGAAGGTGGGGTCCGCTCCTCTAGCACAGATACGCAGTATTTT. Protein sequence: CSVEGGVRSSSTDTQYF.

In regard to this clonotype: With a far larger clone one base away, a read error is the likely cause. The chain recombines TRBV3-1 with TRBJ2-1; possibly TRBD1 for D (5 bases). The last part of the DNA fits TRBJ2-5 better; the J call may be wrong. Germline values: CDR1 LGHDT, CDR2 YNNKEL (reference sequence). This CDR3 is built from 14 residues. The CDR3 nucleotides are TGTGCCAGCAGCCAAGTACCCCAGGGAGAGACCCAGTACTTC. Translation gives CASSQVPQGETQYF.